This T cell receptor beta chain originates from a study of blood T cell repertoires in COVID-19. V lost 5 bases and J 3 bases, leaving 10 bases between the germline ends. CDR1 and CDR2 from the germline V gene are MNHEY and SVGAGI. CDR3 length: 13 amino acids. Clones were sequenced by immunoSEQ multiplex PCR, and TCRdb holds only the in-frame ones, with some missing. The repertoire holds around 450,000 clones, with roughly 90% as singletons. The TCR comes from a woman aged 30 to 39 with acute or convalescent COVID-19. The chain employs TRBV6-5 and TRBJ1-2; D uncertain. The sequencing input was peripheral blood. Here the CDR3 reads CASSRDSYYGYTF. CDR3 bases: TGTGCCAGCAGTCGGGATTCCTACTATGGCTACACCTTC.